This TCR beta chain came from a study of blood T cell repertoires in COVID-19. For the study at large: Acute and convalescent COVID-19 samples came from the United States, Italy and Spain. The analysed material was cDNA or gDNA that came from T cells, B-cell-depleted T cells, or PBMCs.

In the original analysis: Estimation of nucleated cell counts relied on the amplification of reference gene primers. Using immunoSEQ multiplex PCR, the repertoire was profiled, and TCRdb retains in-frame clones only, with some absent. From that table come the V and J calls and clone size; the DNA was used to work out D and trimming. The sample shows 150,000 or so clones, roughly four fifths of them seen only once. This clone has a single count. This CDR3 is built from 13 residues. In germline, CDR1 is ENHRY, CDR2 SYGVKD. Deletions cut 4 bases from V and 1 base from J, with 7 bases between. This chain joins TRBV10-3 and TRBJ1-1; D is possibly TRBD1 (6 bases). The sequence came from a human donor with acute or convalescent COVID-19. The donor label of this sample is uncertain. The sequenced material came from peripheral blood. The DNA for the CDR3 is TGTGCCATCAGTGGGACAGCGAACACTGAAGCTTTCTTT. Translation: CAISGTANTEAFF.